Presented here are 5 T cell receptor beta chains from one specimen sequenced in a study of T cells in Graves' hyperthyroidism and ophthalmopathy. RNA transcripts gave rise to amplified TCR beta CDR3 regions. First-round RT-PCR with HTBI primers amplified the TCR CDR3 region. MiXCR, run by TCRdb on the multiplex PCR reads, gives a single entry per CDR3 protein. The repertoire holds 530,000 or so distinct CDR3 sequences, more than 45% seen once, with more than 7% in the top ten. The sequenced sample consisted of peripheral blood or thyroid tissue (not recorded which). These receptors were obtained from a woman aged 18 to 35 with Graves' hyperthyroidism.

The V call is TRBV4-3, the J call TRBJ2-5; the D gene is possibly TRBD2 (6 bases). Trimming took 2 bases from V and 10 from J, leaving 14 bases between them. The CDR3 loop spans 13 amino acids. Germline CDR1 and CDR2: LGHNA and YSLEER. The CDR3, as DNA: TGCGCCAGCAGCCAATCTGGGGGAGGTCACCAGTACTTC. Translated, it gives CASSQSGGGHQYF.

Comments on this clonotype: Possible read error: a much larger clone is one base away. This chain connects TRBV7-9 to TRBJ1-2; TRBD1 might be the D (6 bases). The CDR3 loop spans 15 amino acids. The V end lost 5 bases, the J end lost 7 bases, and 20 bases lay between the germline ends. The germline gives CDR1 SEHNR, CDR2 FQNEAQ (reference sequence). The CDR3 sequence: CASSEGTPRSAGYTF. The CDR3 DNA follows: TGTGCCAGCAGCGAAGGGACACCCCGCTCGGCTGGCTACACCTTC.

This clonotype has ten or more counts. The chain employs TRBV24-1 and TRBJ2-2; D uncertain. Per the germline V gene, CDR1 is KGHDR and CDR2 is SFDVKD. The CDR3 length is 14 residues. V lost 8 bases to trimming and J lost 8 bases, with 17 bases between them. CDR3 in amino acids: CATKDDPISGELFF. The CDR3 DNA sequence: TGTGCCACCAAGGACGACCCGATATCAGGGGAGCTGTTTTTT.

This clonotype was observed many times. This sequence joins TRBV2 and TRBJ1-6; D not certain. The CDR3 is made up of 13 amino acids. V shed 4 bases and J shed 7 bases, with 8 bases lying between them. Germline-derived CDR1 and CDR2 are SNHLY and FYNNEI. The CDR3 nucleotides are TGTGCCAGCAGTGCGTTGGAGAATTCACCCCTCCACTTT. Its protein is CASSALENSPLHF.

The chain joins TRBV10-3 to TRBJ1-1; 7 bases line up with TRBD1. The junction had 6 bases not matched to a gene; V was cut back by 3 bases and J by 2 bases. Germline CDR1 reads ENHRY; CDR2 reads SYGVKD. The CDR3 runs 15 residues. The CDR3 DNA sequence: TGTGCCATCAGTGACGGACAGGCGGGCAACACTGAAGCTTTCTTT. It is translated as CAISDGQAGNTEAFF.